This T cell receptor (beta chain) stems from a study of cytomegalovirus exposure and HLA in healthy donors. Looking at the study overall: The roughly 130 validation repertoires, a later analysis reported, used the same platform as the approximately 730 repertoires from the first cohort. Study-wide points: The study labeled 164 TCR beta chains cytomegalovirus-associated. High specificity and sensitivity for cytomegalovirus status were reported for the classifier. Despite most TCR sequences being rare, some public TCRs occurred in many donors.

In regard to this clone: Its antigen is unidentified.

The CDR3 covers 15 residues. The germline V gene encodes CDR1 MNHEY and CDR2 SMNVEV (reference sequence). V was trimmed by 5 bases and J by 7 bases, leaving 20 bases between them. Sequenced by immunoSEQ multiplex PCR; TCRdb stores in-frame clones only, minus some. The table shows approximately 150,000 clones, with roughly 89% occurring only once. The J gene is TRBJ1-2, the V gene TRBV27, with TRBD1 as a possible D gene (5 bases). The clonotype was recovered from a man between 18 and 35 years old in good health and CMV-seropositive. The sample taken for sequencing was PBMCs. The CDR3 DNA reads TGTGCCAGCAGTCCCACCGTGGGGCGAAAAGGTGGCTACACCTTC. The encoded protein is CASSPTVGRKGGYTF.